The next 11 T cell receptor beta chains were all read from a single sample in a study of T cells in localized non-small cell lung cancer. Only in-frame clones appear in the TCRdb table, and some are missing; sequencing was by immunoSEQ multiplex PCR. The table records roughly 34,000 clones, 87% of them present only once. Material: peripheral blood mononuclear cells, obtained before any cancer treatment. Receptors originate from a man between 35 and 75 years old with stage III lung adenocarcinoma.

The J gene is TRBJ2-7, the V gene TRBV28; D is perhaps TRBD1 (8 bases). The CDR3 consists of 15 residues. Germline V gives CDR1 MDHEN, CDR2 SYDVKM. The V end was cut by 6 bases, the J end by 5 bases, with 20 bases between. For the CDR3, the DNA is TGTGCCAGCAGCGGGCCCCGACAGGGGAGGGACGAGCAGTACTTC. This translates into CASSGPRQGRDEQYF.

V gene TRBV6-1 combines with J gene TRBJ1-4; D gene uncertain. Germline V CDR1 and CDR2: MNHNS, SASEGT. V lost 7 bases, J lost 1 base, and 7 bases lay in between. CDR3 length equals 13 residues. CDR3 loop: CASKRQTNEKLFF. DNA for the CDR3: TGTGCCAGCAAACGACAAACTAATGAAAAACTGTTTTTT.

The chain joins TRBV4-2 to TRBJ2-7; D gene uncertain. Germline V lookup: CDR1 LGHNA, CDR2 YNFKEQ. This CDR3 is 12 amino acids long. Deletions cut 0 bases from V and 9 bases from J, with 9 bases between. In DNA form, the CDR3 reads TGTGCCAGCAGCCAAGATCCGGCAGTGCAGTACTTC. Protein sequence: CASSQDPAVQYF.

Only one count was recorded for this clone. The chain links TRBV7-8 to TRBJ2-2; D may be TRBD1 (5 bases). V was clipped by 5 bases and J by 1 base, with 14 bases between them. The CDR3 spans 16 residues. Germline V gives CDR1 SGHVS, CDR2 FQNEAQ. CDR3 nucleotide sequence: TGTGCCAGCAGCCCCTCGTCGACAGAGAACACCGGGGAGCTGTTTTTT. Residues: CASSPSSTENTGELFF.

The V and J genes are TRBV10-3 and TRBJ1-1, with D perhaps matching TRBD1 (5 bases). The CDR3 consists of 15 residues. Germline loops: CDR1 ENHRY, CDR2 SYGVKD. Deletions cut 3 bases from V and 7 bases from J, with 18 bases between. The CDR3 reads CAISDTLQGLSEAFF. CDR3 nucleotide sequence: TGTGCCATCAGTGACACACTGCAGGGATTGAGTGAAGCTTTCTTT.

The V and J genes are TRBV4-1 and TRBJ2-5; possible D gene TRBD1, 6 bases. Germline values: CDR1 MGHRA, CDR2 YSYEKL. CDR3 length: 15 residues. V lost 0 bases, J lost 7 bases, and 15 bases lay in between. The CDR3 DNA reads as TGCGCCAGCAGCCAAGATCAAAGGGTACAGGGGACCCAGTACTTC. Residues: CASSQDQRVQGTQYF.

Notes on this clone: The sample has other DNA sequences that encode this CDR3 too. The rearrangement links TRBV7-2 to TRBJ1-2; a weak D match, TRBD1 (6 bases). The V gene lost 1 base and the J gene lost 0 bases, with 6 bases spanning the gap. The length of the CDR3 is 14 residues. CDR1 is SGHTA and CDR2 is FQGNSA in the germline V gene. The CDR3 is CASSLGTANYGYTF. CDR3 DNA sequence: TGTGCCAGCAGCTTAGGGACAGCTAACTATGGCTACACCTTC.

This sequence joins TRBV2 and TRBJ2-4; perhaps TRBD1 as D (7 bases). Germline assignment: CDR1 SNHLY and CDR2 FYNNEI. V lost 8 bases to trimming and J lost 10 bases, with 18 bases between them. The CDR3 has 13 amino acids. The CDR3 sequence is CASGGLQGEIQYF. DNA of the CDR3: TGTGCCAGCGGGGGGCTGCAGGGGGAAATTCAGTACTTC.

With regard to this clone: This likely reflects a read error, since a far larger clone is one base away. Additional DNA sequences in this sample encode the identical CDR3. CDR3 sequence (DNA): TGCGCCAGCAGCTTGGTAGCGGGGGGAGGGGAGACCCAGTACTTC. It yields the protein CASSLVAGGGETQYF. The chain carries TRBV5-6 and TRBJ2-5; TRBD2 aligns across 10 bases. This CDR3 region has 15 residues. The germline V gene has CDR1 SGHDT and CDR2 YYEEEE.

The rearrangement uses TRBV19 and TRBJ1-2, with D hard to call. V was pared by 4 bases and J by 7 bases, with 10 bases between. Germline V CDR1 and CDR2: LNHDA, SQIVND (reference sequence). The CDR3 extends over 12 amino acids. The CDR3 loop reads CASSRREAGYTF. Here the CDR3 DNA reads TGTGCCAGTAGTAGAAGGGAGGCTGGCTACACCTTC.

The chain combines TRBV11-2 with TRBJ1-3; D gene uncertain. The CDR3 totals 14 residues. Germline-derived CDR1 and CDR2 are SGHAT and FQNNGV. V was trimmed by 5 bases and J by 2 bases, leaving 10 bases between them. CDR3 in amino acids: CASSLQTTGNTIYF. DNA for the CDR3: TGTGCCAGCAGCCTCCAAACTACTGGAAACACCATATATTTT.